This TCR beta chain appears in the sequencing data of a study of T-cell memory formation after mild COVID-19 (dated by TCRdb to the early 2020s). Looking at the study overall: TCR sequence clusters from the two donors were largely donor specific. In two donors, T-cell clones that expanded and contracted after mild COVID-19 were tracked by sequencing TCRalpha and TCRbeta repertoires over time. Two young, previously healthy adult volunteers, one female and one male, were included in the cohort.

The paper as a whole reports these results and caveats: Clones contracting from day 15 to 85 had balanced CD4/CD8 phenotypes, while a second wave expanding from day 15 to 37 was biased towards CD4+. SARS-CoV-2 specificity of the second-wave clones peaking on day 37 was not confirmed. The study covered only a couple of mild cases, and larger cohorts including severe cases with pre-infection samples were considered necessary. Some responding clones were detected in pre-infection memory, suggesting pre-existing cross-reactive memory T cells joined the SARS-CoV-2 response. Contracting CD4+ clones were located mainly in the CM and EM memory subsets, whereas CD8+ clones were found to be enriched in EMRA.

The run used an Illumina NovaSeq 6000. Using 5'RACE with constant-segment primers, TCRalpha and TCRbeta cDNA libraries were constructed, with sample barcodes and unique molecular identifiers added in the process. RNA was extracted from every sample with Trizol reagent. Libraries were amplified in two PCR steps, with a second sample barcode and Illumina TruSeq adapters added in the second step. Libraries were sequenced on an Illumina NovaSeq with 2 x 150 bp paired-end reads. Processing in the source paper ran as follows. With migec v1.2.7, reads were demultiplexed and then collapsed into UMI-guided consensus sequences. Using mixcr v2.1.11, UMI consensuses were aligned to TRA and TRB V and J templates and then assembled into clonotypes. A clonotype was counted as expanded or contracted only when both edgeR and NoisET called the clonotype significant, with the noise models trained on biological replicates. For edgeR calls, a false discovery rate-adjusted p below 0.01 and a log2 fold-change threshold of 1 were applied. PCA with hierarchical clustering of max-normalized trajectories of the 1000 most abundant clonotypes was used as exploratory dynamics analysis. The CD4 or CD8 phenotype of responding clones was assigned using the separately sequenced CD4+ and CD8+ repertoires. In TCRdb, the public reads were trimmed at Q25 with fastp and aligned with MiXCR, with productive beta chains retained. Entries that share a CDR3 protein sequence are merged under the most common genes and DNA. TCRdb, rather than the study authors, made the V and J calls. The sample contains about 350,000 distinct CDR3 sequences, around 13% of them found a single time. Jointly, the top ten make up roughly 20% of the sample.

With regard to this clonotype: Its recognized antigen is unknown. The sample holds no much larger clone one base away, and base qualities are not on file.

From the cysteine up to the phenylalanine, the CDR3 has a length of 13 residues. The CDR3 DNA has 39 bases and is translated from base 1. CDR1 SGHTA and CDR2 FQGNSA were looked up in the germline V gene. At the junction V is shortened by 4 bases and J by 11 bases, with 18 bases in between. Ficoll-Paque density gradient centrifugation was the method used to isolate PBMCs. This chain joins TRBV7-2 to TRBJ2-7, with an unclear D gene assignment. Sequencing used PBMCs or a T cell subset sorted from them (not recorded which). The clonotype originates from a man aged 18-30 years who had mild COVID-19 (a few samples of this study predate the infection). The sample titles of this study are shuffled in the database, so cell type and time point are left out; the donor was told from shared clones. In nucleotides, the sequence is TGTGCCAGCAGCTCGTCCTATTCCGTAAGCAAGTACTTC. Its amino acids are CASSSSYSVSKYF.